This T cell receptor beta chain stems from a study of tumor-infiltrating lymphocytes in glioblastoma multiforme. Multiple V-beta primers and a C-beta primer amplified TCRB from RNA. TCRB cDNA was made from around 0.46 ug total RNA. Unique molecular identifiers were not described for the libraries. MiXCR was run by TCRdb on the multiplex PCR reads, yielding one entry per CDR3 protein. The table has more than 10,000 distinct CDR3 sequences, around three fifths seen once. V was pared by 7 bases and J by 2 bases, with 15 bases between. This CDR3 is built from 14 residues. With regard to this clonotype: Its antigen is currently unknown.

Points from the study as a whole: No surface-marker sorting into functional T cell subtypes was done.

Sequencing was performed on brain tumor tissue. This TCR was recovered from a male donor with glioblastoma. The chain uses TRBV12-3 or TRBV12-4 and TRBJ2-7, with a possible D match to TRBD2 (6 bases). The CDR3 spells CASNLGGNPYEQYF. The CDR3 region has the DNA TGTGCCAGCAACCTGGGCGGGAATCCCTACGAGCAGTACTTC.